A single sample gave rise to the 28 T cell receptor beta chains below, sequenced in a study of beta chain features in type 1 diabetes. Reverse transcribing all isolated RNA meant expressed TCRB transcripts were sequenced. Method: immunoSEQ multiplex PCR; TCRdb's copy keeps in-frame clones and lacks some. This table holds 300,000 to 450,000 clones, 15% to 20% found once. Sequencing input: naive CD4+ T cells from blood. Every receptor here comes from a woman younger than 30 in good health.

The chain couples TRBV9 to TRBJ1-2; D unclear. The CDR3 totals 12 residues. Germline CDR1 is SGDLS and CDR2 is YYNGEE. Trimming cost V 3 bases and J 5 bases, with 8 bases left between them. DNA of the CDR3: TGTGCCAGCAGCGAACCGGGTTATGGCTACACCTTC. The encoded protein is CASSEPGYGYTF.

With respect to this clone: This specimen includes other DNA sequences encoding the same CDR3. This chain joins TRBV5-1 and TRBJ2-2; 8 bases align to TRBD2. The J segment lost 1 base and the V segment lost 5 bases, leaving 1 base of the junction unmatched. CDR1 and CDR2 (germline): SGHRS, YFSETQ. This CDR3 is 14 amino acids long. The CDR3 sequence is CASSLAGNTGELFF. For the CDR3, the DNA is TGCGCCAGCAGTCTAGCGGGGAACACCGGGGAGCTGTTTTTT. Drawing the rest from reference TRBV5-1 and TRBJ2-2, the complete variable domain is KAGVTQTPRYLIKTRGQQVTLSCSPISGHRSVSWYQQTPGQGLQFLFEYFSETQRNKGNFPGRFSGRQFSNSRSEMNVSTLELGDSALYLCASSLAGNTGELFFGEGSRLTVL.

This clone was observed once. The chain combines TRBV5-1 with TRBJ2-7, with TRBD2 matching over 12 bases. The CDR3 is 15 amino acids. Germline V CDR1 and CDR2: SGHRS, YFSETQ. The J segment lost 4 bases and the V segment lost 0 bases, leaving 2 bases of the junction unmatched. For the CDR3, the DNA is TGCGCCAGCAGCTTGGTTCTAGCGGGAGGGTACGAGCAGTACTTC. Amino acids: CASSLVLAGGYEQYF.

The chain carries TRBV9 and TRBJ2-3; the D gene is possibly TRBD2 (5 bases). The germline V gene has CDR1 SGDLS and CDR2 YYNGEE. The CDR3 contains 15 residues. The V and J ends lost 1 base and 5 bases respectively, with 14 bases between them. In nucleotides, the CDR3 is TGTGCCAGCAGCGTATGGGAGAATGGGCGAGATACGCAGTATTTT. This gives the protein CASSVWENGRDTQYF.

This clone was observed a handful of times. The chain joins TRBV4-2 to TRBJ2-7; 12 bases agree with TRBD2. Looked up from germline, CDR1 is LGHNA and CDR2 is YNFKEQ. V lost 0 bases, J lost 2 bases, and 5 bases stayed unmatched. The length of the CDR3 is 17 residues. CDR3 region: CASSQEMTSGSPYEQYF. The CDR3 DNA reads as TGTGCCAGCAGCCAAGAGATGACTAGCGGGAGCCCCTACGAGCAGTACTTC.

This clone was observed a handful of times. The CDR3 DNA follows: TGTGCCCCCCCCAAAAGAGGCCCGTTGTGGAGCACAGATACGCAGTATTTT. The encoded protein is CAPPKRGPLWSTDTQYF. V and J are TRBV21-1 and TRBJ2-3; the D call TRBD2 from the table was never checked on the DNA. TRBV21-1 is a pseudogene segment. The CDR3 sequence is 17 residues long.

This clone was counted between two and nine times. CDR3 bases: TGCGCCAGCAGGGTAGGGGGATATCGGTCTGGGGCCAACGTCCTGACTTTC. Amino acid sequence: CASRVGGYRSGANVLTF. The V gene is TRBV5-1, the J gene TRBJ2-6, with TRBD1 as a possible D gene (6 bases). There are 17 residues in the CDR3. Germline V gene data show CDR1 as SGHRS and CDR2 as YFSETQ. Trimming removed 5 bases from V and 1 base from J, with 16 bases in between. The full variable domain, its missing parts supplied by reference TRBV5-1 and TRBJ2-6, is KAGVTQTPRYLIKTRGQQVTLSCSPISGHRSVSWYQQTPGQGLQFLFEYFSETQRNKGNFPGRFSGRQFSNSRSEMNVSTLELGDSALYLCASRVGGYRSGANVLTFGAGSRLTVL.

This clone occurred a few times. The chain joins TRBV30 to TRBJ1-1; TRBD1 agrees at 7 bases. This CDR3 is built from 15 residues. Germline V gives CDR1 GTSNPN, CDR2 SVGIG (reference sequence). V was clipped by 4 bases and J by 4 bases; unmatched bases: 12. The CDR3 nucleotides are TGTGCCTGGATACCGGGGTTTCACAGGGGCACTGAAGCTTTCTTT. Its protein product is CAWIPGFHRGTEAFF.

The chain uses TRBV30 and TRBJ2-2; tentatively, D is TRBD2 (6 bases). V gave up 7 bases and J gave up 0 bases, with 21 bases separating them. The CDR3 runs 17 residues. The germline V gene has CDR1 GTSNPN and CDR2 SVGIG (reference sequence). The CDR3 coding sequence is TGTGCCTTCCAACGATGGGTAGCGGCCGCGAACACCGGGGAGCTGTTTTTT. This translates into CAFQRWVAAANTGELFF. The full variable domain, with the rest looked up from reference TRBV30 and TRBJ2-2, is SQTIHQWPATLVQPVGSPLSLECTVEGTSNPNLYWYRQAAGRGLQLLFYSVGIGQISSEVPQNLSASRPQDRQFILSSKKLLLSDSGFYLCAFQRWVAAANTGELFFGEGSRLTVL.

This sequence joins TRBV11-2 and TRBJ2-1; TRBD1 matches 8 bases. V shed 5 bases, J shed 4 bases, and the junction held 7 bases outside the gene matches. Germline V gene lookup returns CDR1 SGHAT and CDR2 FQNNGV. The CDR3 sequence is 15 residues long. The CDR3 nucleotides read TGTGCCAGCAGCCTCGGACAGGGCGCGTACAATGAGCAGTTCTTC. Protein sequence: CASSLGQGAYNEQFF. The full variable domain, rest sourced from reference TRBV11-2 and TRBJ2-1, is EAGVAQSPRYKIIEKRQSVAFWCNPISGHATLYWYQQILGQGPKLLIQFQNNGVVDDSQLPKDRFSAERLKGVDSTLKIQPAKLEDSAVYLCASSLGQGAYNEQFFGPGTRLTVL.

V and J are TRBV5-1 and TRBJ2-2, with a tentative D call TRBD1 (6 bases). The CDR3 is 15 residues long. Germline lookup yields CDR1 SGHRS and CDR2 YFSETQ. The ends were cut back, 5 bases at V and 3 bases at J, with 14 bases in the middle. The CDR3 DNA follows: TGCGCCAGCAGACCTAGACAGGAGGACACCGGGGAGCTGTTTTTT. Protein sequence: CASRPRQEDTGELFF.

The chain uses TRBV30 and TRBJ2-1, with 9 bases fitting TRBD1. Trimming cost V 5 bases and J 12 bases; bases outside gene matches: 11. Looked up from germline, CDR1 is GTSNPN and CDR2 is SVGIG (reference sequence). This CDR3 spans 13 amino acids. CDR3 amino acids: CAWAGTGYPWQFF. CDR3 nucleotides: TGTGCCTGGGCCGGGACAGGGTATCCATGGCAGTTCTTC. The variable domain in full, completed from reference TRBV30 and TRBJ2-1, reads SQTIHQWPATLVQPVGSPLSLECTVEGTSNPNLYWYRQAAGRGLQLLFYSVGIGQISSEVPQNLSASRPQDRQFILSSKKLLLSDSGFYLCAWAGTGYPWQFFGPGTRLTVL.

This clone was seen only a few times. The chain joins TRBV19 to TRBJ2-1; D is uncertain. The CDR3 has 15 residues. V was trimmed by 1 base and J by 2 bases, leaving 9 bases between them. The germline V gene encodes CDR1 LNHDA and CDR2 SQIVND (reference sequence). CDR3 sequence reads: CASSIVPTTYNEQFF. The CDR3 coding sequence is TGTGCCAGTAGTATAGTCCCTACGACCTACAATGAGCAGTTCTTC.

This chain links TRBV6-5 with TRBJ2-1; tentative D call: TRBD1 (6 bases). The CDR3 spans 15 residues. The germline V and J ends were trimmed by 6 bases and 2 bases, with 14 bases remaining between them. Germline V gives CDR1 MNHEY, CDR2 SVGAGI. CDR3 in amino acids: CASRETGSTYNEQFF. The CDR3 DNA is TGTGCCAGCAGGGAGACAGGTAGTACCTACAATGAGCAGTTCTTC.

Notes on this clone: The identical CDR3 is also encoded by other nucleotide sequences in the sample. The chain is built from TRBV7-9 and TRBJ1-5; tentative D call: TRBD1 (6 bases). Germline V gene sequence: CDR1 SEHNR, CDR2 FQNEAQ (reference sequence). The V and J ends lost 3 bases and 0 bases respectively, with 9 bases between them. This CDR3 has 15 residues. The CDR3, as DNA: TGTGCCAGCAGCTTGGGACAATATAGCAATCAGCCCCAGCATTTT. Amino acids: CASSLGQYSNQPQHF.

This clone turned up a few times. The rearrangement uses TRBV7-2 and TRBJ2-3, with 15 bases aligning to TRBD2. The CDR3 runs 16 residues. V gave up 5 bases and J gave up 5 bases; unmatched junction bases: 5. Germline V CDR1 and CDR2: SGHTA, FQGNSA. Here the CDR3 reads CASSPGLAGGRDTQYF. CDR3 nucleotide sequence: TGTGCCAGCAGCCCGGGACTAGCGGGGGGAAGAGATACGCAGTATTTT.

The gene calls are TRBV18 and TRBJ1-1; D is unclear. CDR3 size: 14 residues. Germline loops: CDR1 KGHSH, CDR2 LQKENI. Trimming cost V 6 bases and J 7 bases, with 18 bases left between them. The CDR3 protein is CASSVGGISSEAFF. In nucleotides, the CDR3 is TGTGCCAGCTCCGTCGGAGGGATATCTAGTGAAGCTTTCTTT.

This sequence joins TRBV2 and TRBJ1-6; a weak D match, TRBD1 (6 bases). Germline V gives CDR1 SNHLY, CDR2 FYNNEI. CDR3 size: 17 residues. V was pared by 5 bases and J by 5 bases, with 19 bases between. CDR3 sequence (DNA): TGTGCCAGCAGTCAGTACTCAGGGGTGCTGAATAATTCACCCCTCCACTTT. The encoded protein is CASSQYSGVLNNSPLHF.

The CDR3 DNA follows: TGTGCCAGCCGAAATGTGGACAGATCAAATCAGCCCCAGCATTTT. It encodes CASRNVDRSNQPQHF. The rearrangement joins TRBV6-5 to TRBJ1-5; tentatively, D is TRBD1 (6 bases). CDR1 and CDR2 (germline): MNHEY, SVGAGI. CDR3 size: 15 residues. Trimming shortened V by 8 bases and J by 4 bases, and 18 bases separated the two germline ends.

This chain uses TRBV7-9 with TRBJ1-2; no firm D call. Germline V gene lookup returns CDR1 SEHNR and CDR2 FQNEAQ (reference sequence). This CDR3 contains 13 residues. Trimming took 5 bases from V and 0 from J, leaving 7 bases between them. DNA of the CDR3: TGTGCCAGCAGCCCCGGGACTAACTATGGCTACACCTTC. This sequence encodes CASSPGTNYGYTF.

In this sample, this clone turned up a few times. The V gene is TRBV29-1, the J gene TRBJ2-5; D is perhaps TRBD2 (5 bases). With 4 bases removed from V and 7 bases from J, the gap between germline ends came to 13 bases. Per germline, CDR1 SQVTM and CDR2 ANQGSEA. This CDR3 region has 12 residues. The CDR3 loop is CSVVPTGVTQYF. In DNA, the CDR3 is TGCAGCGTTGTTCCCACCGGGGTGACCCAGTACTTC. Full variable domain (outside the CDR3, taken from reference TRBV29-1 and TRBJ2-5): SAVISQKPSRDICQRGTSLTIQCQVDSQVTMMFWYRQQPGQSLTLIATANQGSEATYESGFVIDKFPISRPNLTFSTLTVSNMSPEDSSIYLCSVVPTGVTQYFGPGTRLLVL.

The sample holds a few counts of this clone. V usage is TRBV2 and J usage is TRBJ2-7; maybe TRBD2 (6 bases). Germline V gene sequence: CDR1 SNHLY, CDR2 FYNNEI. Between the trimmed V and J ends, which lost 6 bases and 9 bases, there was a span of 12 bases. This CDR3 comprises 11 residues. CDR3 bases: TGTGCCAGCAGGCGGGGAGACGTGCAGTACTTC. Its protein is CASRRGDVQYF.

This clone was counted a few times. The chain is built from TRBV7-2 and TRBJ1-5; TRBD1 is a possible D gene (5 bases). The CDR3 sequence is 16 residues long. V dropped 5 bases and J dropped 1 base, with 15 bases sitting between them. Germline V gives CDR1 SGHTA, CDR2 FQGNSA. In nucleotides, the CDR3 is TGTGCCAGCAGCCCGGGACTCCGGCTGAGCAATCAGCCCCAGCATTTT. Translated: CASSPGLRLSNQPQHF.

This clone came up a few times. V and J are TRBV30 and TRBJ2-3; TRBD2 matches 7 bases. Germline lookup yields CDR1 GTSNPN and CDR2 SVGIG (reference sequence). The CDR3 totals 16 residues. V was pared by 0 bases and J by 4 bases, with 10 bases of the junction left unmatched. This CDR3 reads CAWSVLPSGVPDTQYF. CDR3 DNA sequence: TGTGCCTGGAGTGTACTTCCTAGCGGAGTCCCAGATACGCAGTATTTT.

The chain has TRBV9 and TRBJ2-3, with 12 positions matching TRBD2. V lost 3 bases to trimming and J lost 8 bases; unmatched junction nucleotides: 10. The CDR3 is 16 amino acids. Germline V lookup: CDR1 SGDLS, CDR2 YYNGEE. CDR3 sequence reads: CASSARTSGISGTQYF. The CDR3 nucleotides read TGTGCCAGCAGCGCCAGGACTAGCGGGATCTCGGGTACGCAGTATTTT. Full variable domain (missing parts from reference TRBV9 and TRBJ2-3): DSGVTQTPKHLITATGQRVTLRCSPRSGDLSVYWYQQSLDQGLQFLIQYYNGEERAKGNILERFSAQQFPDLHSELNLSSLELGDSALYFCASSARTSGISGTQYFGPGTRLTVL.

This clone was counted between two and nine times. CDR3 in DNA: TGTGCCAGCAGCAAAGGTTGTCGAGGACAGGACGAGCAGTACTTC. This translates into CASSKGCRGQDEQYF. This rearrangement joins TRBV21-1 to TRBJ2-7; TRBD1, the table's D call, lacks a check against the DNA. TRBV21-1 constitutes a pseudogene. There are 15 residues in the CDR3.

This clone has just a few counts. The chain joins TRBV21-1 to TRBJ2-2; the table calls TRBD2, which could not be checked here. TRBV21-1 is shown as a pseudogene. This CDR3 contains 21 residues. CDR3 region: CASSKGGLAGWLGSATGELFF. As DNA, the CDR3 is TGTGCCAGCAGCAAAGGGGGACTAGCGGGATGGTTAGGAAGTGCCACCGGGGAGCTGTTTTTT.

There are a few counts of this clone. The sample has other DNA sequences that encode this CDR3 too. The rearrangement joins TRBV11-2 to TRBJ1-1; D remains unclear. This CDR3 spans 13 amino acids. From germline, CDR1 is SGHAT and CDR2 FQNNGV. V lost 0 bases, J lost 1 base, and 3 bases lay in between. CDR3 residues: CASSLDRNTEAFF. CDR3 nucleotides: TGTGCCAGCAGCTTAGACAGGAACACTGAAGCTTTCTTT.